Listed below are T cell receptor beta chains from one sample, sequenced in a study of human T cells and chemical hapten exposure. MiXCR, run by TCRdb on the RACE reads, gives a single entry per CDR3 protein. Of approximately 81,000 distinct CDR3 sequences in the sample, over 8.5% were seen once. The specimen sequenced was whole blood. These receptor sequences come from a male donor in good health. Some clones in this sample may be carry-over from other donors' samples. Each CDR3 is given with its conserved first and last residue. The D gene is left open where the match is weak. Clone size appears in some rows only: once, few, many, or a class for an expanded clone.

clone_size: few
v_call: TRBV14
d_call: NA
j_call: TRBJ2-2
cdr3_aa: CASSQRSPTGELFF
cdr3_nt: TGTGCCAGCAGCCAACGTAGCCCGACCGGGGAGCTGTTTTTT

clone_size: NA
v_call: TRBV5-1
d_call: NA
j_call: TRBJ2-3
cdr3_aa: CASSLDGSSTDTQYF
cdr3_nt: TGCGCCAGCAGCTTGGATGGGAGTAGCACAGATACGCAGTATTTT

clone_size: few
v_call: TRBV12-3/TRBV12-4
d_call: NA
j_call: TRBJ1-1
cdr3_aa: CASSAGTFEAFF
cdr3_nt: TGTGCCAGCAGTGCCGGGACCTTTGAAGCTTTCTTT

clone_size: few
v_call: TRBV20-1
d_call: NA
j_call: TRBJ1-5
cdr3_aa: CSARDPETVNQPQHF
cdr3_nt: TGCAGTGCTAGAGATCCTGAGACAGTCAATCAGCCCCAGCATTTT

clone_size: many
v_call: TRBV18
d_call: NA
j_call: TRBJ2-3
cdr3_aa: CASSPRADTQYF
cdr3_nt: TGTGCCAGCTCACCACGGGCAGATACGCAGTATTTT

clone_size: few
v_call: TRBV6-6
d_call: NA
j_call: TRBJ2-1
cdr3_aa: CASSYGGEQFF
cdr3_nt: TGTGCCAGCAGTTACGGAGGTGAGCAGTTCTTC

clone_size: few
v_call: TRBV29-1
d_call: TRBD1
j_call: TRBJ2-7
cdr3_aa: CSVPQGQGLYEQYF
cdr3_nt: TGCAGCGTGCCTCAGGGACAGGGGTTATACGAGCAGTACTTC

clone_size: many
v_call: TRBV29-1
d_call: TRBD2
j_call: TRBJ2-3
cdr3_aa: CSARPSGPTDTQYF
cdr3_nt: TGCAGCGCCCGCCCTAGCGGTCCCACAGATACGCAGTATTTT

clone_size: few
v_call: TRBV6-5
d_call: TRBD1
j_call: TRBJ2-7
cdr3_aa: CASRTGGTITYEQYF
cdr3_nt: TGTGCCAGCAGGACAGGGGGCACCATAACCTACGAGCAGTACTTC

clone_size: many
v_call: TRBV27
d_call: TRBD1
j_call: TRBJ1-1
cdr3_aa: CASSVTGATEAFF
cdr3_nt: TGTGCCAGCAGTGTTACAGGGGCCACTGAAGCTTTCTTT

clone_size: NA
v_call: TRBV3-1
d_call: TRBD2
j_call: TRBJ2-1
cdr3_aa: CASSQERGPYNEQFF
cdr3_nt: TGTGCCAGCAGCCAGGAGCGGGGACCCTACAATGAGCAGTTCTTC

clone_size: NA
v_call: TRBV15
d_call: NA
j_call: TRBJ1-5
cdr3_aa: CATSRLDYRAGQPQHF
cdr3_nt: TGTGCCACCAGCAGGTTGGATTACAGGGCGGGTCAGCCCCAGCATTTT

clone_size: once
v_call: TRBV27
d_call: TRBD1
j_call: TRBJ2-6
cdr3_aa: CASSPDRGMKGVLTF
cdr3_nt: TGTGCCAGCAGTCCGGACAGGGGAATGAAGGGCGTCCTGACTTTC

clone_size: few
v_call: TRBV20-1
d_call: NA
j_call: TRBJ1-1
cdr3_aa: CSASRGDTEAFF
cdr3_nt: TGCAGTGCTTCAAGGGGAGACACTGAAGCTTTCTTT

clone_size: NA
v_call: TRBV14
d_call: TRBD1
j_call: TRBJ2-6
cdr3_aa: CASSQEKGGQGRRSGANVLTF
cdr3_nt: TGTGCCAGCAGCCAGGAGAAGGGAGGACAGGGGCGTCGCTCTGGGGCCAACGTCCTGACTTTC

clone_size: NA
v_call: TRBV6-6
d_call: TRBD1
j_call: TRBJ2-7
cdr3_aa: CASSYPRDRGYEQYF
cdr3_nt: TGTGCCAGCAGTTACCCGCGGGACAGGGGCTACGAGCAGTACTTC

clone_size: NA
v_call: TRBV3-1
d_call: TRBD2
j_call: TRBJ2-7
cdr3_aa: CASSQAPGLAGEYEQYF
cdr3_nt: TGTGCCAGCAGCCAAGCCCCGGGACTAGCGGGAGAGTACGAGCAGTACTTC

clone_size: many
v_call: TRBV29-1
d_call: TRBD2
j_call: TRBJ2-3
cdr3_aa: CSVMVAGGTDTQYF
cdr3_nt: TGCAGCGTTATGGTAGCGGGGGGCACAGATACGCAGTATTTT

clone_size: few
v_call: TRBV7-9
d_call: NA
j_call: TRBJ2-7
cdr3_aa: CASSPDGSEQYF
cdr3_nt: TGTGCCAGCAGCCCAGACGGGTCCGAGCAGTACTTC

clone_size: many
v_call: TRBV29-1
d_call: TRBD1
j_call: TRBJ1-1
cdr3_aa: CSGGTGNTEAFF
cdr3_nt: TGCAGCGGTGGGACAGGGAACACTGAAGCTTTCTTT

clone_size: few
v_call: TRBV20-1
d_call: TRBD1
j_call: TRBJ1-5
cdr3_aa: CSARENRGNQPQHF
cdr3_nt: TGCAGTGCTAGAGAAAACAGGGGTAATCAGCCCCAGCATTTT

clone_size: NA
v_call: TRBV3-1
d_call: NA
j_call: TRBJ1-5
cdr3_aa: CASSQENGWDQPQHF
cdr3_nt: TGTGCCAGCAGCCAAGAAAATGGATGGGATCAGCCCCAGCATTTT

clone_size: NA
v_call: TRBV7-9
d_call: TRBD2
j_call: TRBJ2-1
cdr3_aa: CASSTGTSGTYNEQFF
cdr3_nt: TGTGCCAGCAGCACCGGGACTAGCGGGACCTACAATGAGCAGTTCTTC

clone_size: few
v_call: TRBV20-1
d_call: NA
j_call: TRBJ1-3
cdr3_aa: CSARPGGNTIYF
cdr3_nt: TGCAGTGCTAGACCAGGGGGAAACACCATATATTTT

clone_size: few
v_call: TRBV6-6
d_call: TRBD1
j_call: TRBJ1-1
cdr3_aa: CASIGQGLSNTEAFF
cdr3_nt: TGTGCCAGCATAGGACAGGGACTATCGAACACTGAAGCTTTCTTT

clone_size: few
v_call: TRBV3-1
d_call: NA
j_call: TRBJ2-5
cdr3_aa: CASSQNRGETQYF
cdr3_nt: TGTGCCAGCAGCCAAAACCGGGGAGAGACCCAGTACTTC

clone_size: NA
v_call: TRBV10-3
d_call: NA
j_call: TRBJ2-7
cdr3_aa: CAISGPPQGSSYEQYF
cdr3_nt: TGTGCCATCAGTGGCCCCCCACAGGGTAGTTCCTACGAGCAGTACTTC

clone_size: few
v_call: TRBV9
d_call: TRBD2
j_call: TRBJ2-1
cdr3_aa: CASGGDEQFF
cdr3_nt: TGTGCCAGCGGGGGGGATGAGCAGTTCTTC

clone_size: NA
v_call: TRBV29-1
d_call: NA
j_call: TRBJ1-1
cdr3_aa: CSVEDRGEAFF
cdr3_nt: TGCAGCGTTGAAGATCGGGGGGAAGCTTTCTTT

clone_size: NA
v_call: TRBV5-5
d_call: TRBD1
j_call: TRBJ2-5
cdr3_aa: CASRPSTGVVGETQYF
cdr3_nt: TGTGCCAGCAGGCCCAGTACAGGGGTCGTCGGGGAGACCCAGTACTTC

clone_size: NA
v_call: TRBV7-9
d_call: NA
j_call: TRBJ2-3
cdr3_aa: CATIRTRGAEGLATDTQYF
cdr3_nt: TGTGCCACCATCAGAACGAGGGGGGCAGAGGGTTTGGCCACAGATACGCAGTATTTT

clone_size: few
v_call: TRBV6-6
d_call: TRBD2
j_call: TRBJ2-4
cdr3_aa: CASSSISGLAGSELDIQYF
cdr3_nt: TGTGCCAGCAGTTCTATCTCCGGACTAGCGGGTTCCGAGCTAGACATTCAGTACTTC

clone_size: few
v_call: TRBV3-1
d_call: NA
j_call: TRBJ1-5
cdr3_aa: CASSQDGTLNQPQHF
cdr3_nt: TGTGCCAGCAGCCAAGACGGGACACTCAATCAGCCCCAGCATTTT